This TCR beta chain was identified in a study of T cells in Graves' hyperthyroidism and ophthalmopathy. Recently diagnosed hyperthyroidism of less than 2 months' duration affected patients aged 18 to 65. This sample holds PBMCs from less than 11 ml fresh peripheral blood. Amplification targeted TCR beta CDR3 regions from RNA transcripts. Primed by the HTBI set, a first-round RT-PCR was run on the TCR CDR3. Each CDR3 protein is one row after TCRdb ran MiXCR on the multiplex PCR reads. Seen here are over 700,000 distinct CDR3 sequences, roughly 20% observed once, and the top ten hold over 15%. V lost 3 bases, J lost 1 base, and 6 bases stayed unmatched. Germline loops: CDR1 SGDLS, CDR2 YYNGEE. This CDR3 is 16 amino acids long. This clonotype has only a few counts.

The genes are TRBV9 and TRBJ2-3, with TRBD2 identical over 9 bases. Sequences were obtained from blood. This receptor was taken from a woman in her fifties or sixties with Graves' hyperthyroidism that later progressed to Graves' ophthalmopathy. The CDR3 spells CASSALLAGGTDTQYF. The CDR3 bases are TGTGCCAGCAGCGCCTTGTTAGCGGGGGGCACAGATACGCAGTATTTT.